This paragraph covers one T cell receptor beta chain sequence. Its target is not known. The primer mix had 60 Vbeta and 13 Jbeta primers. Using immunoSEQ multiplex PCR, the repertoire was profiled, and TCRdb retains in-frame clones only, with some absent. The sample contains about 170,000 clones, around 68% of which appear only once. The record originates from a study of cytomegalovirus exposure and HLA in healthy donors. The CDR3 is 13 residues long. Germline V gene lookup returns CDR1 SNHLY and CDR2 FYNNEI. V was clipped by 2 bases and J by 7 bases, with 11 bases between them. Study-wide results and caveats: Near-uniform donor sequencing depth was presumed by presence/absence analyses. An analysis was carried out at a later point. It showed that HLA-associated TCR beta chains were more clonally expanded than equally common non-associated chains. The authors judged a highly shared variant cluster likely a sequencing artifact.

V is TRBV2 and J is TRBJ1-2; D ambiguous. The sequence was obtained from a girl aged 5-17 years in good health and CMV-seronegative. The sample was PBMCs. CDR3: CASSESREGGYTF. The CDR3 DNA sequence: TGTGCCAGCAGTGAAAGTAGGGAGGGTGGCTACACCTTC.